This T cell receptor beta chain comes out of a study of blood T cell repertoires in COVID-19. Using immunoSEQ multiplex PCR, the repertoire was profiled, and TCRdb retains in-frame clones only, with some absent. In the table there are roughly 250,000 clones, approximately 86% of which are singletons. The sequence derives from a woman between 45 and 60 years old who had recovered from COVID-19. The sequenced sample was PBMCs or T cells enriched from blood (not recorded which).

In DNA form, the CDR3 reads TGTGCCAGCAGGCGACAGGTAGCGGGGACAGATACGCAGTATTTT. Amino acids: CASRRQVAGTDTQYF. The chain carries TRBV7-2 and TRBJ2-3; TRBD2 aligns across 8 bases. The CDR3 is made up of 15 amino acids. The V gene end was trimmed by 6 bases and the J gene end by 3 bases; junction bases not matched to a gene: 8. Looked up from germline, CDR1 is SGHTA and CDR2 is FQGNSA.